What follows is one TCR beta chain and its context. The antigen is undetermined. The sample is drawn from a study of Ad26.COV2.S vaccination and SARS-CoV-2 variants. The repertoire was sequenced with immunoSEQ multiplex PCR; TCRdb's copy has only in-frame clones and lacks some. The sample has 180,000 or so clones, approximately 90% seen once; the top ten hold 4.5% to 7.5%. Regarding the study as a whole: Substantial breadth in spike-specific CD8+ and CD4+ T cell responses was reportedly seen after vaccination. It was vaccine recipients, not placebo recipients, who had the higher spike-specific TCR breadth. The study found similar non-spike TCR breadth in vaccine and placebo recipients. The TCR-based breadth and depth measures might underestimate overall T cell responses.

This CDR3 region has 16 residues. V was trimmed by 2 bases and J by 14 bases, leaving 28 bases between them. CDR1 and CDR2 from the germline V gene are GTSNPN and SVGIG (reference sequence). This receptor was obtained from a human donor who had recovered from COVID-19. The J gene is TRBJ2-1, the V gene TRBV30; D assignment may be TRBD1 or TRBD2 (5 bases each). The source material was peripheral blood, sampled after recovery from COVID-19. The DNA for the CDR3 is TGTGCCTGGAGTCCTATGTTCTCCGGGGCGAAATCTCAAGAGTTCTTC. Protein product: CAWSPMFSGAKSQEFF.